What follows are 14 T cell receptor beta chains derived from one specimen sequenced in a study of T cells in Graves' hyperthyroidism and ophthalmopathy. The source material, RNA transcripts, was used to amplify TCR beta CDR3 regions. The TCR CDR3 was amplified in a first-round RT-PCR using the HTBI primer set. TCRdb reprocessed the multiplex PCR reads with MiXCR, giving one entry per CDR3 protein. The repertoire holds 100,000 to 140,000 distinct CDR3 sequences, with approximately 16% as singletons. The material sequenced was blood. The receptors here all came from a woman in her forties or fifties with Graves' hyperthyroidism.

The sample holds many counts of this clonotype. The chain joins TRBV28 to TRBJ2-7, with D maybe TRBD1 (6 bases). CDR1 and CDR2 (germline): MDHEN, SYDVKM. The CDR3 has 14 residues. Trimming stripped 5 bases from V and 0 bases from J, with 11 bases between. CDR3 region: CASSHRVSSYEQYV. The DNA of the CDR3 is TGTGCCAGCAGTCACAGGGTTAGCTCCTACGAGCAGTACGTC.

This clonotype was observed at least ten times. The gene calls are TRBV20-1 and TRBJ2-1; 7 bases map to TRBD2. V lost 6 bases, J lost 3 bases, and 8 bases stayed unmatched. Germline CDR1 DFQATT, CDR2 SNEGSKA (reference sequence). The CDR3 contains 14 residues. The CDR3 DNA sequence: TGCAGTGCCTCCCGGGGGAGGGACTACAATGAGCAGTTCTTC. Translating gives CSASRGRDYNEQFF.

This clonotype was detected many times. The V gene is TRBV19, the J gene TRBJ1-6, with D unresolved. The CDR3 has 15 residues. CDR1 is LNHDA and CDR2 is SQIVND in the germline V gene (reference sequence). The V end lost 6 bases, the J end lost 0 bases, and 9 bases lay between the germline ends. The CDR3 sequence is CASRTASSYNSPLHF. CDR3 bases: TGTGCCAGTAGGACCGCCAGCTCCTATAATTCACCCCTCCACTTT.

This clonotype was counted many times. The J gene is TRBJ1-1, the V gene TRBV6-1, with D uncertain. The CDR3 is 14 residues long. With 6 bases removed from V and 6 bases from J, the gap between germline ends came to 17 bases. Germline V lookup: CDR1 MNHNS, CDR2 SASEGT. Written as DNA, the CDR3 is TGTGCCAGCAGCAACTCCCGTAGAGGCTCTGAAGCTTTCTTT. Its translation: CASSNSRRGSEAFF.

This clonotype was seen at least ten times. This rearrangement joins TRBV29-1 to TRBJ1-1; weak D call: TRBD1 (5 bases). This CDR3 comprises 12 residues. With 4 bases removed from V and 5 bases from J, the gap between germline ends came to 11 bases. Germline V gives CDR1 SQVTM, CDR2 ANQGSEA. CDR3 residues: CSVGQGRTEAFF. The DNA for the CDR3 is TGCAGCGTTGGTCAGGGTCGAACTGAAGCTTTCTTT.

At least ten counts were recorded for this clonotype. This chain links TRBV20-1 with TRBJ1-5; 10 bases align to TRBD1. CDR3 size: 18 residues. After removal of 0 bases from V and 3 bases from J, the junction contained 11 bases not matched to a gene. The germline gives CDR1 DFQATT, CDR2 SNEGSKA (reference sequence). CDR3 region: CSARDRTGGRGANQPQHF. In nucleotides, the CDR3 is TGCAGTGCTAGAGATAGGACAGGGGGAAGAGGTGCCAATCAGCCCCAGCATTTT.

In this sample, this clonotype turned up many times. The rearrangement joins TRBV7-9 to TRBJ2-5; D possibly matches TRBD1 or TRBD2 (5 bases each). The CDR3 has 15 amino acids. Trimming shortened V by 3 bases and J by 10 bases, and 21 bases separated the two germline ends. Germline loops: CDR1 SEHNR, CDR2 FQNEAQ (reference sequence). In DNA form, the CDR3 reads TGTGCCAGCAGCTTGGACGGAAGGGGACGAGGTGACCAGTACTTC. It encodes CASSLDGRGRGDQYF.

This chain uses TRBV20-1 with TRBJ2-1; 10 bases align to TRBD2. Germline CDR1 DFQATT, CDR2 SNEGSKA (reference sequence). The CDR3 totals 16 residues. The CDR3, as DNA: TGCAGAGCGGGAGGGCCTAGCTCAGGCTCCTACAATGAGCAGTTCTTC. Residues: CRAGGPSSGSYNEQFF.

This clonotype came up many times. The rearrangement links TRBV12-3 or TRBV12-4 to TRBJ2-1; 13 bases align to TRBD2. The CDR3 runs to 15 residues. Losses at the gene ends were 5 bases for V and 8 bases for J; bases not matched to a gene: 6. The CDR3 loop reads CASSETSGRFYEQFF. The DNA for the CDR3 is TGTGCCAGCAGTGAGACTAGCGGGAGGTTCTATGAGCAGTTCTTC.

This clonotype was found many times. The chain couples TRBV28 to TRBJ2-3, with 10 nucleotides matching TRBD2. Trimming cost V 5 bases and J 4 bases; bases outside gene matches: 9. From germline, CDR1 is MDHEN and CDR2 SYDVKM. CDR3 length equals 16 residues. CDR3 coding DNA: TGTGCCAGCAGTGCTATAGCGGGAGGTAACGCAGATACGCAGTATTTT. This encodes CASSAIAGGNADTQYF.

This clonotype has more than one count but fewer than ten. The chain is built from TRBV20-1 and TRBJ2-5; 9 nucleotides agree with TRBD2. This CDR3 has 17 residues. The V segment lost 0 bases and the J segment 4 bases; nucleotides outside the gene matches: 12. Germline CDR1 reads DFQATT; CDR2 reads SNEGSKA (reference sequence). For the CDR3, the DNA is TGCAGTGCTAGAGACGTCCTAGCGGGAACCCTTAGAGAGACCCAGTACTTC. Amino acid sequence: CSARDVLAGTLRETQYF.

This clonotype was seen at least ten times. The chain recombines TRBV28 with TRBJ1-5; no clear D gene. V lost 5 bases to trimming and J lost 1 base, with 3 bases between them. The CDR3 runs 12 residues. Per germline, CDR1 MDHEN and CDR2 SYDVKM. CDR3 DNA: TGTGCCAGCAGTACGAGCAATCAGCCCCAGCATTTT. Translating it yields CASSTSNQPQHF. Looking up the rest from reference TRBV28 and TRBJ1-5 gives the full variable domain: DVKVTQSSRYLVKRTGEKVFLECVQDMDHENMFWYRQDPGLGLRLIYFSYDVKMKEKGDIPEGYSVSREKKERFSLILESASTNQTSMYLCASSTSNQPQHFGDGTRLSIL.

This clonotype was seen repeatedly, ten times or more. The V and J genes are TRBV12-3 or TRBV12-4 and TRBJ1-2; perhaps TRBD1 as D (5 bases). The germline V and J ends were trimmed by 10 bases and 1 base, with 13 bases remaining between them. The CDR3 is 13 amino acids. As DNA, the CDR3 is TGTGCCACCCTAGACGACAGTAACTATGGCTACACCTTC. Amino acids: CATLDDSNYGYTF.

The V call is TRBV20-1, the J call TRBJ2-2, with TRBD2 matching over 8 bases. Germline CDR1 is DFQATT and CDR2 is SNEGSKA (reference sequence). CDR3 length equals 15 residues. The J segment lost 1 base and the V segment lost 2 bases, leaving 3 bases of the junction unmatched. CDR3 sequence: CSARPTSGNTGELFF. In nucleotides, the CDR3 is TGCAGTGCTAGACCCACTAGCGGGAACACCGGGGAGCTGTTTTTT.